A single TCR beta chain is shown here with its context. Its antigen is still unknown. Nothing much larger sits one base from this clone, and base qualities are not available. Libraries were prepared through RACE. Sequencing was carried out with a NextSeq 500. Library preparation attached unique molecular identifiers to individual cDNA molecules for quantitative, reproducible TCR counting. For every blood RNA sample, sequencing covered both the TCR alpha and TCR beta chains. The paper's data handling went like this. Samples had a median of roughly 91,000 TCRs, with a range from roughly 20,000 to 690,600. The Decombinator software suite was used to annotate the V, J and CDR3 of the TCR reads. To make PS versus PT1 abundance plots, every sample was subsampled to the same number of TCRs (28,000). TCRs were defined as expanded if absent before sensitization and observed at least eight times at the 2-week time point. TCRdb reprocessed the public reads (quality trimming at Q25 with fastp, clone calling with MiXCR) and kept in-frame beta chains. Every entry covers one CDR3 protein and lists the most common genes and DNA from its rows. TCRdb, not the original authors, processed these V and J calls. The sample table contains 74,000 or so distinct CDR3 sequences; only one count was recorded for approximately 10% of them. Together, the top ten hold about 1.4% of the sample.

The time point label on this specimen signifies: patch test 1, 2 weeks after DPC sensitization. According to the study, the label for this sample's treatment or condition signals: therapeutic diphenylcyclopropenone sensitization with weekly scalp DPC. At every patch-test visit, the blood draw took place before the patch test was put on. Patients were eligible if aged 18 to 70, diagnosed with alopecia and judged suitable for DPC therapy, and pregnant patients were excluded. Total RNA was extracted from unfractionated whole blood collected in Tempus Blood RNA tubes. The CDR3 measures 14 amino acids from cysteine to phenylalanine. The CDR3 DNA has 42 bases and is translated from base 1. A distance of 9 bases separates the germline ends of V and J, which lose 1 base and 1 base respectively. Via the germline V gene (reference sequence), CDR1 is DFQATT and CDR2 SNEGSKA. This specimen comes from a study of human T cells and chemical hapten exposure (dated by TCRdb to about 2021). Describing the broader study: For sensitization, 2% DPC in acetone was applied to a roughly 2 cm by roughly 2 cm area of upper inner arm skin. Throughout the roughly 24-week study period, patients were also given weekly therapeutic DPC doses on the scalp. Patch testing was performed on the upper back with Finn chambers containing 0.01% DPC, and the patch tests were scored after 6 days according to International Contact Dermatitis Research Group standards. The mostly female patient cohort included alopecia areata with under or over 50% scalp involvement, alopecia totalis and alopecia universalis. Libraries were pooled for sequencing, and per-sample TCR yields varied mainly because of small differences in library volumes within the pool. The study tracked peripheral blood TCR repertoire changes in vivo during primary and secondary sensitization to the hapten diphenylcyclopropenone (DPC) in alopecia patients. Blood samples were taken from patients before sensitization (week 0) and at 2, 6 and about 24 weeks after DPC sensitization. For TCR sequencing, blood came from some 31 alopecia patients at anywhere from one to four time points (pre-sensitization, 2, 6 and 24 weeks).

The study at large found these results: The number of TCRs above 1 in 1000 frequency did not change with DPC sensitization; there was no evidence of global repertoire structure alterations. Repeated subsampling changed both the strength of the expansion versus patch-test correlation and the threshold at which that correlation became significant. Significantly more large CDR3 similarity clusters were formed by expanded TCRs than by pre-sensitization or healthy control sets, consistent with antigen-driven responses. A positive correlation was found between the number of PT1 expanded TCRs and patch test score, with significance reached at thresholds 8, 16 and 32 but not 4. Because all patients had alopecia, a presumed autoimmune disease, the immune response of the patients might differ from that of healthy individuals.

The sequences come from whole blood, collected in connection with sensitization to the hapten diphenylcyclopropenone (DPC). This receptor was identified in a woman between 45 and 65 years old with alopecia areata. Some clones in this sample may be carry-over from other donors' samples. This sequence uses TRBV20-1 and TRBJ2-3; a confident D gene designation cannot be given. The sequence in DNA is TGCAGTGCTAGAGTTGTTGGCGGCACAGATACGCAGTATTTT. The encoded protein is CSARVVGGTDTQYF.